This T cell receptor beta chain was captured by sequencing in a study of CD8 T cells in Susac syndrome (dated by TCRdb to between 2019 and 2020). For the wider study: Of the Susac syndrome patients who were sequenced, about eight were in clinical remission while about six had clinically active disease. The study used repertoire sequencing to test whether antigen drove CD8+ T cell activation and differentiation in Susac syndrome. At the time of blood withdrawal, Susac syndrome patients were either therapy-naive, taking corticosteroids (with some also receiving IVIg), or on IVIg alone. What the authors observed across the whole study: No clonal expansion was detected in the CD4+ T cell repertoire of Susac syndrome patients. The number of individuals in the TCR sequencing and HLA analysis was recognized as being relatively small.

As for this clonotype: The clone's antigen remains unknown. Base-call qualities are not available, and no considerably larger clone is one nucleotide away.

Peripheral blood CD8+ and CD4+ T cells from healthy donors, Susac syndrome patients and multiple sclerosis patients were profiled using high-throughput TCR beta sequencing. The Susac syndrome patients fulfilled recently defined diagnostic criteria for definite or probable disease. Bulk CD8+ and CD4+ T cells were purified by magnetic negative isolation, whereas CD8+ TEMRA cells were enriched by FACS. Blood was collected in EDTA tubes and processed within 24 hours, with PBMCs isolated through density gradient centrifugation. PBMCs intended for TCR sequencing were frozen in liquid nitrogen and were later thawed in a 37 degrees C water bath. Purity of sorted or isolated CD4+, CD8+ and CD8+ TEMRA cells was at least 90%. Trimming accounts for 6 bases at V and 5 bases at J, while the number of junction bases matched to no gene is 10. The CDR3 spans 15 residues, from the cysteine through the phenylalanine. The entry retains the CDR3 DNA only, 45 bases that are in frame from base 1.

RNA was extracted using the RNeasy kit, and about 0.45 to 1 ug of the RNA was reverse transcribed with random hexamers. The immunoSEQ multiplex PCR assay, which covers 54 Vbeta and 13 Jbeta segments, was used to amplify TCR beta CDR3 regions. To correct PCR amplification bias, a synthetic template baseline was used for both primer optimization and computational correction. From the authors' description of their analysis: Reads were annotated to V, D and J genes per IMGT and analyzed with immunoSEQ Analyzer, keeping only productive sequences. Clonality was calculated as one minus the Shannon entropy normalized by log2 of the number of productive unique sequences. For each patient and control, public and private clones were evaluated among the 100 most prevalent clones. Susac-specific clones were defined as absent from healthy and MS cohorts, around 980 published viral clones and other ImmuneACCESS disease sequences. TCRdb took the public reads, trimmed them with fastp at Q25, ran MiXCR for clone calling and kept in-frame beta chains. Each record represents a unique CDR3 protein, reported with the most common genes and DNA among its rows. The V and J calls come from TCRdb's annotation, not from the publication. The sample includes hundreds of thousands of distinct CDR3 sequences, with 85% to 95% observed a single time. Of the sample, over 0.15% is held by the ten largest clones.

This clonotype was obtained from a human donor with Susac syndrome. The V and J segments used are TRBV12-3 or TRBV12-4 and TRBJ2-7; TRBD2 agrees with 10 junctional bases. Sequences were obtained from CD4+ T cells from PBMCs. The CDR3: CASSYELAGSDEQYF. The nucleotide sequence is TGTGCCAGCAGCTACGAACTAGCGGGGTCGGACGAGCAGTACTTC.